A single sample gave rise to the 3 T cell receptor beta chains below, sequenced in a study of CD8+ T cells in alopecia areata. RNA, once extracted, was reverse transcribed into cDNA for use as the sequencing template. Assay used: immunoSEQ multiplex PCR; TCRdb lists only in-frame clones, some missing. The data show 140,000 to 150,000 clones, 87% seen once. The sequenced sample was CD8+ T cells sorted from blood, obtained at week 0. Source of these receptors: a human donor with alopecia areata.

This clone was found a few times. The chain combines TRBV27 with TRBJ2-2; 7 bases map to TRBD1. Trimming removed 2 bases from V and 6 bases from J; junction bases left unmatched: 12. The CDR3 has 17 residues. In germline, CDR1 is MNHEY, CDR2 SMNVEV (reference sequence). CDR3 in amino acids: CASSLPPGTVLPGELFF. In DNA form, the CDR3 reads TGTGCCAGCAGTTTACCGCCCGGGACAGTTCTGCCCGGGGAGCTGTTTTTT.

The chain's CDR3 is CASSDGNEYEQYF. Written as DNA, the CDR3 is TGTGCCAGCAGCGATGGGAATGAATACGAGCAGTACTTC. The chain links TRBV5-6 to TRBJ2-7, with D uncertain. The length of the CDR3 is 13 residues. Germline V lookup: CDR1 SGHDT, CDR2 YYEEEE. V lost 4 bases and J lost 4, with 12 bases in between.

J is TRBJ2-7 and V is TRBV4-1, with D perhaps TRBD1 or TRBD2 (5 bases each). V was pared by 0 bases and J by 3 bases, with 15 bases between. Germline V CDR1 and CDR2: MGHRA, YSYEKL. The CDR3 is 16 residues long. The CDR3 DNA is TGCGCCAGCAGCCAAGATCTTGGGGGTGGGGACTACGAGCAGTACTTC. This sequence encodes CASSQDLGGGDYEQYF.